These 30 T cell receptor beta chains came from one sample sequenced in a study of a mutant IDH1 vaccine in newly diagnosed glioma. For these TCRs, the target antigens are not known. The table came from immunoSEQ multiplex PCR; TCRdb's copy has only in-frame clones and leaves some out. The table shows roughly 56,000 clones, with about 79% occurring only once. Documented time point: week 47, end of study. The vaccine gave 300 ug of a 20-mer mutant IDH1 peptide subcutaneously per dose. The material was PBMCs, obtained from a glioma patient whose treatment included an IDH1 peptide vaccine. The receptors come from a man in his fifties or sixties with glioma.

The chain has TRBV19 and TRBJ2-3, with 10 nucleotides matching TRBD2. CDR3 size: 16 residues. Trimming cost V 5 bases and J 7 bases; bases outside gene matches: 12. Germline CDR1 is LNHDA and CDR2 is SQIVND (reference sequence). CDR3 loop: CASSAFLTSGKNTQYF. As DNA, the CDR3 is TGTGCCAGTAGTGCGTTCCTAACTAGCGGGAAAAATACGCAGTATTTT.

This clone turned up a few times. The CDR3 reads CASRAGTGVNTEAFF. CDR3 sequence (DNA): TGTGCCAGCAGGGCCGGGACAGGGGTGAACACTGAAGCTTTCTTT. The chain joins TRBV2 to TRBJ1-1; 10 bases fit TRBD1. This CDR3 is 15 amino acids long. Trimming took 6 bases from V and 0 from J; bases not matched to a gene: 4. Germline CDR1 reads SNHLY; CDR2 reads FYNNEI.

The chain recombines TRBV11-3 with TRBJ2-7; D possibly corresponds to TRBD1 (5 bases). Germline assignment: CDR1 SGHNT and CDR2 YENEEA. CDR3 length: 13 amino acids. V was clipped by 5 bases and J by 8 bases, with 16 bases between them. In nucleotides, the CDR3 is TGTGCCAGCAGCCCCCGGACATCCGGAAAGCAGTACTTC. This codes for CASSPRTSGKQYF.

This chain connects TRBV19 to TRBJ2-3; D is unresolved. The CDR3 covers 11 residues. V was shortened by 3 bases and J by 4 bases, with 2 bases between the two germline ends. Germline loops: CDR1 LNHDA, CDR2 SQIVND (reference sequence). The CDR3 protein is CASSMADTQYF. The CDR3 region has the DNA TGTGCCAGTAGTATGGCAGATACGCAGTATTTT.

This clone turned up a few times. In DNA, the CDR3 is TGTGCCAGCGGCAGCCAAGTAGGTACCTACGAGCAGTACTTC. It specifies CASGSQVGTYEQYF. The rearrangement joins TRBV7-9 to TRBJ2-7, with D unresolved. Trimming cost V 8 bases and J 2 bases, with 16 bases left between them. This CDR3 has 14 amino acids. Germline assignment: CDR1 SEHNR and CDR2 FQNEAQ (reference sequence).

The CDR3 reads CASSYPQSYEQYF. CDR3 coding DNA: TGCGCCAGCAGCTACCCACAGTCCTACGAGCAGTACTTC. The chain has TRBV5-1 and TRBJ2-7; no clear D. V was pared by 3 bases and J by 1 base, with 8 bases between. The CDR3 has 13 amino acids. Germline CDR1 and CDR2: SGHRS and YFSETQ.

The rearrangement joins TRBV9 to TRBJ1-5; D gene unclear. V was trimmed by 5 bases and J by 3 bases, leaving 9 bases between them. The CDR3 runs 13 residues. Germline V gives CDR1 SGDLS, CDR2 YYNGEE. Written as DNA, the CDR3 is TGTGCCAGCAGTACTGATTACAATCAGCCCCAGCATTTT. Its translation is CASSTDYNQPQHF.

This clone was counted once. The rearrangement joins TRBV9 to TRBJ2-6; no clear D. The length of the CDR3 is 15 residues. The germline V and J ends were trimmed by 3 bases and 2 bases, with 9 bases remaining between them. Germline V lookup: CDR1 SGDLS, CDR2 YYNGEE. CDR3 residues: CASSAAGPGANVLTF. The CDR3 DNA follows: TGTGCCAGCAGCGCCGCCGGGCCTGGGGCCAACGTCCTGACTTTC. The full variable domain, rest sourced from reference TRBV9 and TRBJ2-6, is DSGVTQTPKHLITATGQRVTLRCSPRSGDLSVYWYQQSLDQGLQFLIQYYNGEERAKGNILERFSAQQFPDLHSELNLSSLELGDSALYFCASSAAGPGANVLTFGAGSRLTVL.

CDR3 sequence reads: CASSEYSFNEKLFF. CDR3 nucleotides: TGTGCCAGCAGTGAATACAGCTTTAATGAAAAACTGTTTTTT. The gene calls are TRBV6-1 and TRBJ1-4; D gene uncertain. This CDR3 has 14 residues. The germline V gene encodes CDR1 MNHNS and CDR2 SASEGT. V lost 2 bases and J lost 4, with 8 bases in between.

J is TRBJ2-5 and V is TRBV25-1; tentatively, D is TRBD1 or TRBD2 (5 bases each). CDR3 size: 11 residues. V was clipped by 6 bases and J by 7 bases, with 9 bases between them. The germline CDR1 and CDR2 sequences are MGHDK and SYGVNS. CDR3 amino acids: CASSERGTQYF. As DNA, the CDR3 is TGTGCCAGCAGCGAGAGGGGGACCCAGTACTTC.

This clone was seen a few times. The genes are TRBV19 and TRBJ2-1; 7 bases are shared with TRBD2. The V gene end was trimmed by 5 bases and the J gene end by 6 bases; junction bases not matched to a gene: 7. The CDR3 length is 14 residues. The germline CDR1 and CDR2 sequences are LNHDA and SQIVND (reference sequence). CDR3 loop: CASSHGGGSNEQFF. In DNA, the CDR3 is TGTGCCAGTAGTCACGGGGGAGGGTCCAATGAGCAGTTCTTC.

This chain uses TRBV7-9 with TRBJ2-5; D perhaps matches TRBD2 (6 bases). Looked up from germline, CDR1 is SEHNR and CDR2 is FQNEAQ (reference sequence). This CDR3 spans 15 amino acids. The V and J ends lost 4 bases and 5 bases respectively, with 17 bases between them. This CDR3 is CASSYTSPGRETQYF. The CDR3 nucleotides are TGTGCCAGCAGCTATACGTCCCCGGGGAGGGAGACCCAGTACTTC. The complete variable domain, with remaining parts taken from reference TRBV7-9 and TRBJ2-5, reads DTGVSQNPRHKITKRGQNVTFRCDPISEHNRLYWYRQTLGQGPEFLTYFQNEAQLEKSRLLSDRFSAERPKGSFSTLEIQRTEQGDSAMYLCASSYTSPGRETQYFGPGTRLLVL.

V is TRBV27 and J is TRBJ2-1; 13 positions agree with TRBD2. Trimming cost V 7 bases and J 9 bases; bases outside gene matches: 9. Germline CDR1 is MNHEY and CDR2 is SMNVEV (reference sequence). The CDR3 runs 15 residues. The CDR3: CASKGGTSGAVEQFF. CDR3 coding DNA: TGTGCCAGCAAGGGAGGGACTAGCGGGGCGGTTGAGCAGTTCTTC.

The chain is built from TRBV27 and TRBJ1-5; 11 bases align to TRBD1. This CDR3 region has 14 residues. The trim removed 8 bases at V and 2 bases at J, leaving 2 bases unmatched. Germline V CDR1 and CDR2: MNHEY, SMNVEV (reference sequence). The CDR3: CASRTGGGNQPQHF. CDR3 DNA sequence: TGTGCCAGCCGGACAGGGGGCGGCAATCAGCCCCAGCATTTT.

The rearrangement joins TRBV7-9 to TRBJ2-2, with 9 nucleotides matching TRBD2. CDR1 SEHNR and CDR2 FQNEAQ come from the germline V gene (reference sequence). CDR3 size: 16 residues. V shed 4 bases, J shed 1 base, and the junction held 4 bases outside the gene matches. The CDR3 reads CASSSSGGMNTGELFF. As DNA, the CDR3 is TGTGCCAGCAGCTCAAGCGGGGGGATGAACACCGGGGAGCTGTTTTTT.

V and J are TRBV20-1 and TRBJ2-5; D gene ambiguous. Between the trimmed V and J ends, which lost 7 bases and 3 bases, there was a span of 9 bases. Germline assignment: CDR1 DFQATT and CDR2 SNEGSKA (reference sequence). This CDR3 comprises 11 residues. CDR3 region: CSEGREETQYF. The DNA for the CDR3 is TGCAGTGAAGGCAGAGAAGAGACCCAGTACTTC.

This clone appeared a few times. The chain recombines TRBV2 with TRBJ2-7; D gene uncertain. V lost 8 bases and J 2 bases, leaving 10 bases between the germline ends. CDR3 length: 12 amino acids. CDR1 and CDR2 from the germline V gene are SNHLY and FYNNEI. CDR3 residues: CASGEAPYEQYF. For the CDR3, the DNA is TGTGCCAGCGGCGAAGCTCCCTACGAGCAGTACTTC.

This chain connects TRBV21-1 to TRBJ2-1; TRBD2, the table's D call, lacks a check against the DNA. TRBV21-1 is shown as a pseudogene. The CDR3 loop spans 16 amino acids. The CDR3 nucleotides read TGTGCCAGCACCCTAGGGACTAGCGGGGAGTACAATGAGCAGTTCTTC. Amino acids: CASTLGTSGEYNEQFF.

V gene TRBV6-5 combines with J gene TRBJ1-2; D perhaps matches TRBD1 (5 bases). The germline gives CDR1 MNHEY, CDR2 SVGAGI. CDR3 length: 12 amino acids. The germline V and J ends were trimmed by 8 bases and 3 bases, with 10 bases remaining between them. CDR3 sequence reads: CASFGTDYGYTF. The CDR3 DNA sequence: TGTGCCAGCTTCGGGACTGACTATGGCTACACCTTC.

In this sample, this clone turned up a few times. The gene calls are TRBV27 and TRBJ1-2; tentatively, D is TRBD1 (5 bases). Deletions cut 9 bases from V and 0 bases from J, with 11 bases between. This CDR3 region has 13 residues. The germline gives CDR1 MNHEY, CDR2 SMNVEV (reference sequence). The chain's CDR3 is CASSTDPNYGYTF. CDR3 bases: TGTGCCAGTTCGACAGATCCTAACTATGGCTACACCTTC.

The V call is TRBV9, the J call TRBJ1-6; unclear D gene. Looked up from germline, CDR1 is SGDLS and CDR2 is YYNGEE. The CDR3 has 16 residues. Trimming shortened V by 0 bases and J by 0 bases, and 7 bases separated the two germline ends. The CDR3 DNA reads TGTGCCAGCAGCGTAGGTGGAAGCTCCTATAATTCACCCCTCCACTTT. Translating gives CASSVGGSSYNSPLHF.

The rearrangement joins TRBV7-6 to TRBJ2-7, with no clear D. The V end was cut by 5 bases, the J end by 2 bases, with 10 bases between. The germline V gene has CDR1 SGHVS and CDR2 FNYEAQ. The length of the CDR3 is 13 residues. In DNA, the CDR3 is TGTGCCAGCAGCCAGGCGAGTACCTACGAGCAGTACTTC. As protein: CASSQASTYEQYF.

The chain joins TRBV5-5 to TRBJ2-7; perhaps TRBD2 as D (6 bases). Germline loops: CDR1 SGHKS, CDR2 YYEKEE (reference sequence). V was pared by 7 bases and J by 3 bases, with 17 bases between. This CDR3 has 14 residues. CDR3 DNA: TGTGCCAGCGCCCCTCAGTGGGGGGACTACGAGCAGTACTTC. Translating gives CASAPQWGDYEQYF.

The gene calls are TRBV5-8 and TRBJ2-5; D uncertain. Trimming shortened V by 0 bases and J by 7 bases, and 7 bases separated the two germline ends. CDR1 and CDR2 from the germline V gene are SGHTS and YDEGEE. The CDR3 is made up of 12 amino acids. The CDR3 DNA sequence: TGTGCCAGCAGCTTGGGGGTCTCGACCCAGTACTTC. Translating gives CASSLGVSTQYF.

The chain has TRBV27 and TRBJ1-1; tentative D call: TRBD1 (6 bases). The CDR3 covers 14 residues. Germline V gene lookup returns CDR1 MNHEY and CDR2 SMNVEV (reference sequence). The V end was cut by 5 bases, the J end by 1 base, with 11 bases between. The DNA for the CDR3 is TGTGCCAGCAGTCCGGGGGCAAGGAACACTGAAGCTTTCTTT. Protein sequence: CASSPGARNTEAFF.

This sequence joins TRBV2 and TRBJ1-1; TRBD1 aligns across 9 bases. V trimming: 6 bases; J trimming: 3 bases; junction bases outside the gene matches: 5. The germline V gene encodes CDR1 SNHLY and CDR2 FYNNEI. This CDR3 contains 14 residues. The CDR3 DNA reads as TGTGCCAGCAGACTACAGGGGGCGGACACTGAAGCTTTCTTT. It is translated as CASRLQGADTEAFF. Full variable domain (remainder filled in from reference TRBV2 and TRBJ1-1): EPEVTQTPSHQVTQMGQEVILRCVPISNHLYFYWYRQILGQKVEFLVSFYNNEISEKSEIFDDQFSVERPDGSNFTLKIRSTKLEDSAMYFCASRLQGADTEAFFGQGTRLTVV.

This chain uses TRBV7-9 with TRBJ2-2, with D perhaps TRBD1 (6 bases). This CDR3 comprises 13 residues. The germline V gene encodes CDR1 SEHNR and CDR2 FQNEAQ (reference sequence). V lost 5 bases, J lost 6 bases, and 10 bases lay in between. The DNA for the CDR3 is TGTGCCAGCAGCACCTCAGGGGCCGGGGAGCTGTTTTTT. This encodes CASSTSGAGELFF. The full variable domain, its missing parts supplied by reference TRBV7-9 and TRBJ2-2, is DTGVSQNPRHKITKRGQNVTFRCDPISEHNRLYWYRQTLGQGPEFLTYFQNEAQLEKSRLLSDRFSAERPKGSFSTLEIQRTEQGDSAMYLCASSTSGAGELFFGEGSRLTVL.

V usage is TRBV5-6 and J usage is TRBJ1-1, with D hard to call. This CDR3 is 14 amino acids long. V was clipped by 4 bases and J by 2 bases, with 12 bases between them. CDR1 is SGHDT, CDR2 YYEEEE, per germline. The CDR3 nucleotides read TGTGCCAGCAGCCCCCAGCAGATTAACACTGAAGCTTTCTTT. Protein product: CASSPQQINTEAFF.

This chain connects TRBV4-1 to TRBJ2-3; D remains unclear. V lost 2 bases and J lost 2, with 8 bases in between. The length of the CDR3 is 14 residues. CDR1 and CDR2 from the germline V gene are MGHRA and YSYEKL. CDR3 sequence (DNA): TGCGCCAGCAGCCAATGGCACCTCACAGATACGCAGTATTTT. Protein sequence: CASSQWHLTDTQYF.

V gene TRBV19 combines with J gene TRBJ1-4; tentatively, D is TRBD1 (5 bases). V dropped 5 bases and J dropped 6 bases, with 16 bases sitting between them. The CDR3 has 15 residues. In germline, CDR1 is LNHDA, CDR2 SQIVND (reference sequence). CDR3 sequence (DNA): TGTGCCAGTAGTCCGCCGGGACGGAGGGATGAAAAACTGTTTTTT. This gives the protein CASSPPGRRDEKLFF. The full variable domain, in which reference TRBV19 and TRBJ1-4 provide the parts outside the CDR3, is DGGITQSPKYLFRKEGQNVTLSCEQNLNHDAMYWYRQDPGQGLRLIYYSQIVNDFQKGDIAEGYSVSREKKESFPLTVTSAQKNPTAFYLCASSPPGRRDEKLFFGSGTQLSVL.